This TCR beta chain originates from a study of T cells after yellow fever vaccination. One entry per CDR3 protein results from TCRdb running MiXCR on the 5' RACE reads. There are 620,000 or so distinct CDR3 sequences in the sample; about 15% occur only once, and approximately 15% lies in the top ten. This clonotype showed up just a few times. The junction does not match germline at one end; this may be a read error. CDR3 size: 13 residues. The V gene's germline CDR1 is LGHDT and CDR2 YNNKEL (reference sequence). This TCR was recovered from a man aged 18 to 29 who received the YFV17D yellow fever vaccine. This specimen was PBMCs, taken roughly 5 days after the first yellow fever vaccination. The chain joins TRBV3-1 to TRBJ2-3; D is undetermined. CDR3 DNA sequence: TGTGCTAGCAGCCAAGGAGAGACTCGTACGCAGTATTTT. The encoded protein is CASSQGETRTQYF.